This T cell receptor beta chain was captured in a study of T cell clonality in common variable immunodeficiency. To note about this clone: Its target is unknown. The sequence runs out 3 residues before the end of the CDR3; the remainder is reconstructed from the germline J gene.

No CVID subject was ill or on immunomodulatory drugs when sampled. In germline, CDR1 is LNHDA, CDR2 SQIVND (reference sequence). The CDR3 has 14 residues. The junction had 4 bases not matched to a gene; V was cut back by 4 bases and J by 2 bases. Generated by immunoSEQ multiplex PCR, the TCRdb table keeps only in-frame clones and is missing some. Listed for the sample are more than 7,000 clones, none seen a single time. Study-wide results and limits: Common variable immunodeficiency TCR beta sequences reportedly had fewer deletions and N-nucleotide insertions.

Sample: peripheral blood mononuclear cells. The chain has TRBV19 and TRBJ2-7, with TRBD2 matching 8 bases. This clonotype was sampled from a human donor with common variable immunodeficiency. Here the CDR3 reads CASSTGSGTYEQYF. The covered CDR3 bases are TGTGCCAGTAGTACGGGTAGCGGGACCTACGAG.